This TCR beta chain was sequenced during a study of circulating CD8 cells and anti-PD-1 response in melanoma. Study-level background: Complete or partial response defined responders; stable or progressive disease, non-responders.

TCR libraries were prepared from 15 ng of total RNA with the QIAseq Immune Repertoire TCR panel. TCRdb ran MiXCR on the reads and lists one entry per CDR3 protein. Altogether around 910 distinct CDR3 sequences are present, 7% to 10% being singletons, with the ten largest covering roughly 5.4%. Findings and caveats of the study: The cohort mixed treatment-naive and previously treated patients. Under 7.5% of TRB clonotypes were shared between subsets at M1.

Four subsets defined by PD-1 and/or TIGIT were sorted from live CD3+CD8+TCRalphabeta+ cells. Comment on this clonotype: What it binds is not known. Likely a read error: the CDR3 ends without its conserved phenylalanine or tryptophan.

CDR1 is MDHEN, CDR2 SYDVKM, per germline. With 5 bases removed from V and 0 bases from J, the gap between germline ends came to 12 bases. CDR3 size: 15 residues. The sample here was CD8+ T cells from PBMCs, taken at baseline or after one month of anti-PD-1 therapy (not recorded which). The chain has TRBV28 and TRBJ2-3, with D hard to call. This clonotype was sampled from a human donor with melanoma. CDR3 in DNA: TGTGCCAGCAGTCGGACGGGCCCTAGCACAGATACGCAGTATCCT. Translated, it gives CASSRTGPSTDTQYP.